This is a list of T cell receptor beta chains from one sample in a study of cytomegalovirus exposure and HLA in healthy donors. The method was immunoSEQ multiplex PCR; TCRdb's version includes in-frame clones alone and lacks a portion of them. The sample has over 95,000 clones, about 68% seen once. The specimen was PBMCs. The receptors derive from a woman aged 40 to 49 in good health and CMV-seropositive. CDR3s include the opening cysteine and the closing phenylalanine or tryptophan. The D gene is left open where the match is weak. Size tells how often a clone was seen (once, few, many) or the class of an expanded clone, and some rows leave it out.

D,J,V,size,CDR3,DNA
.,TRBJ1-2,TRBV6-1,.,CASTEGGGRGYGYTF,TGTGCCAGCACCGAAGGGGGTGGCAGGGGATATGGCTACACCTTC
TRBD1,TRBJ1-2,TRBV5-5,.,CASSIGMTGGLDGYTF,TGTGCCAGCAGCATTGGGATGACAGGGGGATTGGATGGCTACACCTTC
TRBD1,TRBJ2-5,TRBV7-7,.,CASSFGGLRGRETQYF,TGTGCTAGCAGCTTTGGGGGTCTCAGGGGGCGGGAGACCCAGTACTTC
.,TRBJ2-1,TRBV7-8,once,CASSLAGNRVNEQFF,TGTGCCAGCAGCTTAGCGGGCAACAGGGTCAATGAGCAGTTCTTC
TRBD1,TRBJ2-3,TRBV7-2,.,CASSFTGQGRDTQYF,TGTGCCAGCAGCTTCACGGGACAGGGGAGAGATACGCAGTATTTT
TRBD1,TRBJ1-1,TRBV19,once,CAANRGKNTEAFF,TGTGCCGCCAACAGGGGGAAGAACACTGAAGCTTTCTTT
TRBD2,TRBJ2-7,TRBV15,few,CATSRAGVGLAGYEQYF,TGTGCCACCAGCAGAGCGGGCGTTGGACTAGCGGGATACGAGCAGTACTTC
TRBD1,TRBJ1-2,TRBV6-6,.,CASSSTGTESSRYF,TGTGCCAGCAGCTCCACCGGGACAGAGAGTAGTAGGTACTTC
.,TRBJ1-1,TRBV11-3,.,CVSSPRRAVEAFF,TGTGTCAGCAGCCCAAGACGCGCGGTTGAAGCTTTCTTT
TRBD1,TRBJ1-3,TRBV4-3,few,CASSLDRAPGNTIYF,TGCGCCAGCAGTCTAGACAGGGCACCTGGAAACACCATATATTTT
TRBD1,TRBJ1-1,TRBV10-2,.,CASSQQGAATEAFF,TGCGCCAGCAGTCAACAGGGGGCTGCCACTGAAGCTTTCTTT
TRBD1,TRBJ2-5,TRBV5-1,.,CASYKGQGEETQYF,TGCGCCAGCTACAAGGGACAGGGAGAAGAGACCCAGTACTTC
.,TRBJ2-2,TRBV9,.,CASSVAAASGELFF,TGTGCCAGCAGCGTAGCGGCGGCGTCAGGGGAGCTGTTTTTT